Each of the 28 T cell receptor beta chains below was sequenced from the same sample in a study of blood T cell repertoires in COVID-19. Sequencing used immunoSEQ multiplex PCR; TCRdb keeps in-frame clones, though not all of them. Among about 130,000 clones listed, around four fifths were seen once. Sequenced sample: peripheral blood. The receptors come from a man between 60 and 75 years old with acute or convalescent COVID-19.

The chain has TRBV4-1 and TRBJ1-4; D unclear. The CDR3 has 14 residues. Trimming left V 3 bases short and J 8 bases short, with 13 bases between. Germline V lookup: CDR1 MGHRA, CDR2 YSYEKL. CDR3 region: CASSQVAVGEKLFF. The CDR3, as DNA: TGCGCCAGCAGCCAGGTAGCCGTTGGCGAAAAACTGTTTTTT.

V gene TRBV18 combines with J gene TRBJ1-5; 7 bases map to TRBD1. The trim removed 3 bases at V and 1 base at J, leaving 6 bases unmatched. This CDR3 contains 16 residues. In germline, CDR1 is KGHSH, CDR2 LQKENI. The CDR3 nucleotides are TGTGCCAGCTCACCGTCGGGGACAGCGAGCAATCAGCCCCAGCATTTT. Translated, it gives CASSPSGTASNQPQHF. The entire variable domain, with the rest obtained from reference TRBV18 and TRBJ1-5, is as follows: NAGVMQNPRHLVRRRGQEARLRCSPMKGHSHVYWYRQLPEEGLKFMVYLQKENIIDESGMPKERFSAEFPKEGPSILRIQQVVRGDSAAYFCASSPSGTASNQPQHFGDGTRLSIL.

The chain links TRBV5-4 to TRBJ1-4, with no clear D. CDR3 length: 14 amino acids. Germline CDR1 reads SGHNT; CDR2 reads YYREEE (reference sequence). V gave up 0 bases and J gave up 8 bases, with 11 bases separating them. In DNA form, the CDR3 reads TGTGCCAGCAGCTTGGCGGGCCCGGGGGAAAAACTGTTTTTT. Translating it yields CASSLAGPGEKLFF.

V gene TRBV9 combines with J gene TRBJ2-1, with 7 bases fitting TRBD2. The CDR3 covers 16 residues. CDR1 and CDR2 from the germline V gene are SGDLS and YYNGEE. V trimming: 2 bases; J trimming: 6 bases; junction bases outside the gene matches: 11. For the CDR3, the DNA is TGTGCCAGCAGCGTGGGCGCCGGGAGGTCCCTCAATGAGCAGTTCTTC. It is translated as CASSVGAGRSLNEQFF.

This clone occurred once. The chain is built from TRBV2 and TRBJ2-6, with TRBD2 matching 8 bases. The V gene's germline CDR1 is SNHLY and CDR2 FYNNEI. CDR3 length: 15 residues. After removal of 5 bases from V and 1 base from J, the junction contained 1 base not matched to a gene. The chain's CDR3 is CASSRGGSGANVLTF. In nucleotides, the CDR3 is TGTGCCAGCAGTCGGGGGGGATCTGGGGCCAACGTCCTGACTTTC.

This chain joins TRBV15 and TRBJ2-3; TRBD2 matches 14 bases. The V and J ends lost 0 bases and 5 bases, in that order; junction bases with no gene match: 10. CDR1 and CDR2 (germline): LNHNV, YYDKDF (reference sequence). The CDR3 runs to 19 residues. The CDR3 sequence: CATSRDLTSGRALGDTQYF. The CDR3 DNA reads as TGTGCCACCAGCAGAGATCTGACTAGCGGGAGGGCCTTAGGAGATACGCAGTATTTT.

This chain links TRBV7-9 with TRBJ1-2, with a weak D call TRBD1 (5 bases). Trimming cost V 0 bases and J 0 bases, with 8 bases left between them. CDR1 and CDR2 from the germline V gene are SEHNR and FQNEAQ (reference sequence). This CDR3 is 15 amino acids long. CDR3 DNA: TGTGCCAGCAGCTTAGCGGGGCGAGCTAACTATGGCTACACCTTC. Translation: CASSLAGRANYGYTF.

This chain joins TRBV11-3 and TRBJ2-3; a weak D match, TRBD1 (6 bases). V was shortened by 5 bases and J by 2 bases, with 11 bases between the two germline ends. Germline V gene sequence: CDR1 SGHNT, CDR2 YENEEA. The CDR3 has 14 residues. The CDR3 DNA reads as TGTGCCAGCAGCGCGACAGGTCTCACAGATACGCAGTATTTT. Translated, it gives CASSATGLTDTQYF.

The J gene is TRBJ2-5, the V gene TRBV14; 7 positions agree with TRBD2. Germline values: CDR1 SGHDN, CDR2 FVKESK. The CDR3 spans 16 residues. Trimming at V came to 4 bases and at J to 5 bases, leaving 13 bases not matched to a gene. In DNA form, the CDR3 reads TGTGCCAGCAGCCGCCTGAGGGAGGGGCGCAGGGAGACCCAGTACTTC. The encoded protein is CASSRLREGRRETQYF.

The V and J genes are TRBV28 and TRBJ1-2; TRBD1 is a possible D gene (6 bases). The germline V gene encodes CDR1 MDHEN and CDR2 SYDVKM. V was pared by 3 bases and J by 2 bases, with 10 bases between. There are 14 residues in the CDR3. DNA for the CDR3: TGTGCCAGCAGTTTTGGGACAAGAAACTATGGCTACACCTTC. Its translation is CASSFGTRNYGYTF.

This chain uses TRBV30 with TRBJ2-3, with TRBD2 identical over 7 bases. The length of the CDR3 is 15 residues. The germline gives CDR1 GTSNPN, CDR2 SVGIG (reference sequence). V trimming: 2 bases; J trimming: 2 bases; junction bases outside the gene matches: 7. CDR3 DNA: TGTGCCTGGAGTTATGGAGCGGGGACCACAGATACGCAGTATTTT. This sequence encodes CAWSYGAGTTDTQYF.

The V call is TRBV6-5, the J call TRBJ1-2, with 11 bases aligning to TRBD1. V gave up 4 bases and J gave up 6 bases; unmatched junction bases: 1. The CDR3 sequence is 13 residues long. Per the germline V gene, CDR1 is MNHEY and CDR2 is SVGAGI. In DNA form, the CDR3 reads TGTGCCAGCAGTTTGGGACAGGGGGATGGCTACACCTTC. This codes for CASSLGQGDGYTF.

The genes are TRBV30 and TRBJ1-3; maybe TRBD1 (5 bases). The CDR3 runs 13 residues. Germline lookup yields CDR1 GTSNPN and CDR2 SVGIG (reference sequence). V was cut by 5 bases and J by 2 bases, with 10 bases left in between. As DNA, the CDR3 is TGTGCCTGGGGCAGGGTAACTGGAAACACCATATATTTT. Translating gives CAWGRVTGNTIYF.

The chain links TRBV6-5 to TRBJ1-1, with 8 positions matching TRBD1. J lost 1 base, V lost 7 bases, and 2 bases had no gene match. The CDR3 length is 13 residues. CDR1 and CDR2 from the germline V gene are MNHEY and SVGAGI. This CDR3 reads CASTGQGNTEAFF. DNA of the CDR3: TGTGCCAGCACCGGACAGGGGAACACTGAAGCTTTCTTT.

CDR3 residues: CSVEDLPGYGYTF. CDR3 nucleotides: TGCAGCGTTGAAGATCTTCCAGGATATGGCTACACCTTC. The chain joins TRBV29-1 to TRBJ1-2, with D uncertain. The V end was cut by 0 bases, the J end by 5 bases, with 10 bases between. CDR3 size: 13 residues. The germline V gene encodes CDR1 SQVTM and CDR2 ANQGSEA.

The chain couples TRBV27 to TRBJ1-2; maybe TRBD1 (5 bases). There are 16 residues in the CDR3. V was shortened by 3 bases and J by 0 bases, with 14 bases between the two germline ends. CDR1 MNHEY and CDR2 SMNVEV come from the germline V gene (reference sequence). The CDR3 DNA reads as TGTGCCAGCAGTTTTTACAGCGGGGGGGCTAACTATGGCTACACCTTC. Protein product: CASSFYSGGANYGYTF.

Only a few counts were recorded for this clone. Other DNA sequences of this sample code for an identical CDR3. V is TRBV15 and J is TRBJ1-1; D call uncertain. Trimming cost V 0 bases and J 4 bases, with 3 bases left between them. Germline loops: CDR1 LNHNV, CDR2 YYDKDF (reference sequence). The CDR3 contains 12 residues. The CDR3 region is CATSRDITEAFF. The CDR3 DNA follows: TGTGCCACCAGCAGAGACATCACTGAAGCTTTCTTT.

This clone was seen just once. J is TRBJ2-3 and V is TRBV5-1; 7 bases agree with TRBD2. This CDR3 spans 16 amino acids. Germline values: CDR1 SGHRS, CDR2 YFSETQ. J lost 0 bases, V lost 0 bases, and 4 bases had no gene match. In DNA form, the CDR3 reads TGCGCCAGCAGCTTGGCCCTAGCGGAGAGCACAGATACGCAGTATTTT. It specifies CASSLALAESTDTQYF.

CDR3 bases: TGTGCCAGCAGTGAAAGCGGGGGGAGCGAGCAGTACTTC. This encodes CASSESGGSEQYF. The chain uses TRBV2 and TRBJ2-7; 9 bases are a match to TRBD2. J gave up 6 bases and V 2 bases, and 2 bases lay outside the gene matches. Germline lookup yields CDR1 SNHLY and CDR2 FYNNEI. This CDR3 is built from 13 residues.

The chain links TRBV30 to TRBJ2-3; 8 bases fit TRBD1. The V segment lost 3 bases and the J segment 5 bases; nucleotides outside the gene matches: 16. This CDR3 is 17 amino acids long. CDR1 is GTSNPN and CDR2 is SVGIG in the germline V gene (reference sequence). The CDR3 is CAWSQPPRRGRGDTQYF. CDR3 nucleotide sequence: TGTGCCTGGAGCCAGCCACCCCGCAGGGGGCGAGGAGATACGCAGTATTTT. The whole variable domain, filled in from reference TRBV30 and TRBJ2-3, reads SQTIHQWPATLVQPVGSPLSLECTVEGTSNPNLYWYRQAAGRGLQLLFYSVGIGQISSEVPQNLSASRPQDRQFILSSKKLLLSDSGFYLCAWSQPPRRGRGDTQYFGPGTRLTVL.

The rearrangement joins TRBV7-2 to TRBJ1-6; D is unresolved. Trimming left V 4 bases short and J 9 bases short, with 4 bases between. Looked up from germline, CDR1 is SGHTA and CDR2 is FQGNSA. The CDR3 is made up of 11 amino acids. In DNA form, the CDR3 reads TGTGCCAGCAGCTCCAGTTCACCCCTCCACTTT. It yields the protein CASSSSSPLHF.

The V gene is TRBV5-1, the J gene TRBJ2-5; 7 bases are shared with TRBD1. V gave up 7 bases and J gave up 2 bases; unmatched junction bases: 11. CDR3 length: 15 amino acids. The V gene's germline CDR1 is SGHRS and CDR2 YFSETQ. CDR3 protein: CASRIASTGQETQYF. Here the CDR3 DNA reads TGCGCCAGCCGTATAGCCTCGACAGGGCAAGAGACCCAGTACTTC.

CDR3 nucleotides: TGTGCCAGCAGTGAACACGTATCGTTGAGAGAGACCCAGTACTTC. This encodes CASSEHVSLRETQYF. The J gene is TRBJ2-5, the V gene TRBV6-1, with unresolved D. V was trimmed by 2 bases and J by 4 bases, leaving 14 bases between them. Germline V CDR1 and CDR2: MNHNS, SASEGT. This CDR3 has 15 residues.

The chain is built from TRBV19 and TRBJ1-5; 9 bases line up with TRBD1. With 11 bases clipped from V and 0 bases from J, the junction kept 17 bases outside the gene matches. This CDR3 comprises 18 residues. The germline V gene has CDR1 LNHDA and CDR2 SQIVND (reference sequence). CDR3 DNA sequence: TGTGCCTCCTTTCCTGGGGCCTACAGGGGGCCTAGCAATCAGCCCCAGCATTTT. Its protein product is CASFPGAYRGPSNQPQHF.

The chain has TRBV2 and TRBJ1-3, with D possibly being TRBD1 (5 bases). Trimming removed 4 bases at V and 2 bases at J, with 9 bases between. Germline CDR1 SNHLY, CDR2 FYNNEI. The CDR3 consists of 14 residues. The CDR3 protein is CASSVGGAGNTIYF. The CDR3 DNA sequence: TGTGCCAGCAGTGTAGGAGGGGCTGGAAACACCATATATTTT. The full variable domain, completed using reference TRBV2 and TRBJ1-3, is EPEVTQTPSHQVTQMGQEVILRCVPISNHLYFYWYRQILGQKVEFLVSFYNNEISEKSEIFDDQFSVERPDGSNFTLKIRSTKLEDSAMYFCASSVGGAGNTIYFGEGSWLTVV.

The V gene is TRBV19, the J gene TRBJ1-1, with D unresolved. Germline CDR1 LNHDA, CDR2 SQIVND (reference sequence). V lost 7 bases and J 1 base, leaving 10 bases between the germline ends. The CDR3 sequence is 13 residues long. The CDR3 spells CASISGPNTEAFF. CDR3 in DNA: TGTGCCAGTATATCAGGCCCGAACACTGAAGCTTTCTTT.

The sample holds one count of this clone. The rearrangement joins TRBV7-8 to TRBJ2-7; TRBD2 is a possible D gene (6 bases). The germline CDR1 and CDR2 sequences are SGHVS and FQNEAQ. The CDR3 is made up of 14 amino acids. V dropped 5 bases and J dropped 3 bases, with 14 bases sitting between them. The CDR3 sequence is CASSIDWGDYEQYF. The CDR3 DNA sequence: TGTGCCAGCAGCATTGACTGGGGGGACTACGAGCAGTACTTC.

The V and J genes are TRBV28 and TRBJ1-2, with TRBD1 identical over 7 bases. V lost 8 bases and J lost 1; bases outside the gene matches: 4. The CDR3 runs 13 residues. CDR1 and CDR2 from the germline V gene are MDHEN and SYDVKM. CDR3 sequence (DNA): TGTGCCAGCCGGGACAGCCGTAACTATGGCTACACCTTC. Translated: CASRDSRNYGYTF.